This T cell receptor (beta chain) was sequenced for a study of blood T cells in healthy people across ages. Study observations and caveats: Possibly, changes in expanded clonotypes were confounded because donor CMV status was unknown.

Healthy Caucasian individuals from Russia aged about 6 to 90 were enrolled as donors. Each sample used at least 6 million PBMCs. Together with a sample-barcoded 5' primer, a J-beta primer mix was included in a second PCR lasting about 7 to 11 cycles. TCRdb passed the 5' RACE reads through MiXCR, listing each CDR3 protein once. The sample contains 1.4 million to 1.5 million distinct CDR3 sequences, 40% to 50% of which appear only once. Concerning this clonotype: The antigen is undetermined.

Germline V gene sequence: CDR1 DFQATT, CDR2 SNEGSKA (reference sequence). The CDR3 consists of 13 residues. The chain combines TRBV20-1 with TRBJ2-7; D call uncertain. The J call is uncertain, as TRBJ2-5 better fits the DNA end. The origin of this receptor is a woman aged 18-29 years in good health. The material sequenced was blood. In DNA form, the CDR3 reads TGCAGTGCCAGACATCCGCGGCGGGAGACCCAGTACTTC. This translates into CSARHPRRETQYF.